Below are 20 T cell receptor beta chains sequenced from a single sample in a study of T cell responses to AZD1222 COVID-19 vaccine. Here immunoSEQ multiplex PCR was the method, and the copy in TCRdb shows in-frame clones only, minus some. The table lists tens of thousands of clones, 75% to 90% of them singletons, with roughly 2.7% in the top ten. This specimen consisted of peripheral blood, obtained on day 0 of AZD1222 vaccination. The source of these receptors is an adult in good health.

V and J are TRBV5-1 and TRBJ1-4, with D tentatively TRBD1 (6 bases). This CDR3 is 15 amino acids long. Germline CDR1 SGHRS, CDR2 YFSETQ. V lost 1 base to trimming and J lost 4 bases, with 11 bases between them. The CDR3 coding sequence is TGCGCCAGCAGCTTGTTACAGGGAAGTAATGAAAAACTGTTTTTT. Residues: CASSLLQGSNEKLFF. Variable domain in full (rest from reference TRBV5-1 and TRBJ1-4): KAGVTQTPRYLIKTRGQQVTLSCSPISGHRSVSWYQQTPGQGLQFLFEYFSETQRNKGNFPGRFSGRQFSNSRSEMNVSTLELGDSALYLCASSLLQGSNEKLFFGSGTQLSVL.

The genes are TRBV7-2 and TRBJ2-1; possibly TRBD2 for D (7 bases). The CDR3 consists of 16 residues. The V gene lost 4 bases and the J gene lost 2 bases, with 15 bases spanning the gap. CDR1 and CDR2 (germline): SGHTA, FQGNSA. In nucleotides, the CDR3 is TGTGCCAGCAGCTCGACAGGACGGGGGGCCTACAATGAGCAGTTCTTC. This gives the protein CASSSTGRGAYNEQFF.

V is TRBV7-2 and J is TRBJ1-5; D is ambiguous. This CDR3 region has 15 residues. Deletions cut 3 bases from V and 6 bases from J, with 15 bases between. In germline, CDR1 is SGHTA, CDR2 FQGNSA. CDR3: CASSFDGRDFQPQHF. The CDR3 DNA sequence: TGTGCCAGCAGCTTTGACGGAAGAGATTTTCAGCCCCAGCATTTT.

The chain employs TRBV6-2 or TRBV6-3 and TRBJ1-2, with D possibly matching TRBD1 (5 bases). Trimming pared 4 bases from V and 7 bases from J, leaving 16 bases between. The CDR3 runs to 14 residues. Germline lookup yields CDR1 MNHEY and CDR2 SVGEGT. The CDR3 loop is CASSSMGPWSGYTF. The CDR3 region has the DNA TGTGCCAGCAGTTCAATGGGACCCTGGTCTGGCTACACCTTC.

This rearrangement joins TRBV3-1 (or the pseudogene TRBV3-2) to TRBJ1-4; TRBD1 agrees at 10 bases. Germline loops: CDR1 LGHDT, CDR2 YNNKEL (reference sequence). The CDR3 spans 15 residues. V lost 3 bases and J lost 7; bases outside the gene matches: 5. This chain's CDR3 is CASSQPTGGLEKLFF. Here the CDR3 DNA reads TGTGCCAGCAGCCAGCCGACAGGGGGCCTTGAAAAACTGTTTTTT.

The V gene is TRBV2, the J gene TRBJ1-5; 8 bases are shared with TRBD1. This CDR3 contains 15 residues. Looked up from germline, CDR1 is SNHLY and CDR2 is FYNNEI. The V segment lost 2 bases and the J segment 6 bases; nucleotides outside the gene matches: 6. The CDR3 protein is CASSESRGPGQPQHF. The CDR3 DNA reads as TGTGCCAGCAGTGAATCCAGGGGGCCCGGTCAGCCCCAGCATTTT.

The chain joins TRBV28 to TRBJ2-5; D call uncertain. The germline V gene encodes CDR1 MDHEN and CDR2 SYDVKM. Between the trimmed V and J ends, which lost 5 bases and 0 bases, there was a span of 7 bases. The CDR3 length is 13 residues. The CDR3 DNA is TGTGCCAGCAGTCGGGTGGACCAAGAGACCCAGTACTTC. Amino acid sequence: CASSRVDQETQYF.

The V call is TRBV13, the J call TRBJ2-7, with D perhaps TRBD2 (6 bases). Germline loops: CDR1 PRHDT, CDR2 FYEKMQ (reference sequence). The CDR3 consists of 11 residues. V dropped 3 bases and J dropped 7 bases, with 7 bases sitting between them. The DNA for the CDR3 is TGTGCCAGCAGCTTTGCGGGGGAGCAGTACTTC. This codes for CASSFAGEQYF.

V usage is TRBV10-2 and J usage is TRBJ2-1, with 11 bases identical to TRBD2. The CDR3 loop spans 14 amino acids. V dropped 8 bases and J dropped 8; count of bases not matched to a gene: 8. The germline V gene encodes CDR1 WSHSY and CDR2 SAAADI. DNA of the CDR3: TGCGCCAGCGGTTTAACTAGCGGGAGAGATGAGCAGTTCTTC. It translates to CASGLTSGRDEQFF.

This clone was seen just once. The rearrangement links TRBV28 to TRBJ1-1; the D is unclear. Trimming removed 2 bases at V and 1 base at J, with 8 bases between. Germline-derived CDR1 and CDR2 are MDHEN and SYDVKM. CDR3 length: 14 residues. CDR3 DNA sequence: TGTGCCAGCAGTTTAGCACAGCAGAACACTGAAGCTTTCTTT. Protein: CASSLAQQNTEAFF.

The chain links TRBV12-5 to TRBJ2-3; tentatively, D is TRBD1 (5 bases). The CDR3 extends over 17 amino acids. Trimming took off 0 bases at V and 0 bases at J, with 13 bases between the two ends. Germline V lookup: CDR1 LGHNT, CDR2 FRNRAP. CDR3 nucleotide sequence: TGTGCTAGTGGTTTGGTAAGGGGTGGCAGAAGCACAGATACGCAGTATTTT. As protein: CASGLVRGGRSTDTQYF.

The rearrangement uses TRBV7-8 and TRBJ1-1; D uncertain. The germline V gene encodes CDR1 SGHVS and CDR2 FQNEAQ. The V end was cut by 5 bases, the J end by 4 bases, with 11 bases between. The length of the CDR3 is 13 residues. CDR3 nucleotide sequence: TGTGCCAGCAGCCCGGCAGGCCTCACTGAAGCTTTCTTT. This sequence encodes CASSPAGLTEAFF.

This clone has only a few counts. The chain recombines TRBV3-1 (or the pseudogene TRBV3-2) with TRBJ1-1; 8 bases fit TRBD1. Germline V gene data show CDR1 as LGHDT and CDR2 as YNNKEL (reference sequence). The CDR3 is 15 amino acids. V shed 5 bases and J 1 base; nucleotides not matched to a gene: 6. CDR3 sequence reads: CASSSRTGTNTEAFF. The CDR3 nucleotides are TGTGCCAGCAGCTCAAGGACAGGGACGAACACTGAAGCTTTCTTT.

This clone appeared a few times. The rearrangement links TRBV28 to TRBJ1-4, with a possible D match to TRBD1 (6 bases). Germline V gives CDR1 MDHEN, CDR2 SYDVKM. Trimming pared 4 bases from V and 5 bases from J, leaving 14 bases between. The length of the CDR3 is 15 residues. The CDR3 DNA reads as TGTGCCAGCAGTTCAGGGGATAGCTACAATGAAAAACTGTTTTTT. As protein: CASSSGDSYNEKLFF.

The CDR3 sequence is CASSLRGNEQYF. CDR3 in DNA: TGTGCCAGCAGCTTGAGGGGTAACGAGCAGTACTTC. The chain joins TRBV11-1 to TRBJ2-7; either TRBD1 or TRBD2 may supply D (5 bases each). CDR1 is SGHAT and CDR2 is FQDESV in the germline V gene (reference sequence). This CDR3 has 12 amino acids. V was cut by 3 bases and J by 5 bases, with 8 bases left in between. The full variable domain, rest sourced from reference TRBV11-1 and TRBJ2-7, is EAEVAQSPRYKITEKSQAVAFWCDPISGHATLYWYRQILGQGPELLVQFQDESVVDDSQLPKDRFSAERLKGVDSTLKIQPAELGDSAMYLCASSLRGNEQYFGPGTRLTVT.

The rearrangement links TRBV19 to TRBJ1-5; no firm D call. The CDR3 runs 13 residues. CDR1 and CDR2 (germline): LNHDA, SQIVND (reference sequence). V shed 6 bases and J shed 9 bases, with 15 bases lying between them. The CDR3 here is CASSLDRVGPQHF. The DNA for the CDR3 is TGTGCCAGTAGCCTGGACCGTGTAGGGCCCCAGCATTTT.

The chain is built from TRBV3-1 (or the pseudogene TRBV3-2) and TRBJ1-1; no reliable D call. Deletions cut 1 base from V and 9 bases from J, with 6 bases between. CDR1 is LGHDT and CDR2 is YNNKEL in the germline V gene (reference sequence). CDR3 length equals 11 residues. The CDR3 protein is CASSQGSKAFF. Written as DNA, the CDR3 is TGTGCCAGCAGCCAAGGCTCTAAAGCTTTCTTT.

CDR3: CASNPLGMNTEAFF. DNA of the CDR3: TGTGCCAGTAATCCCTTAGGAATGAACACTGAAGCTTTCTTT. The V call is TRBV19, the J call TRBJ1-1; D is unresolved. The CDR3 sequence is 14 residues long. Trimming pared 7 bases from V and 0 bases from J, leaving 12 bases between. CDR1 and CDR2 from the germline V gene are LNHDA and SQIVND (reference sequence).

The chain carries TRBV6-5 and TRBJ2-3, with D possibly matching TRBD1 (6 bases). V dropped 0 bases and J dropped 0 bases, with 10 bases sitting between them. This CDR3 is 16 amino acids long. The germline V gene has CDR1 MNHEY and CDR2 SVGAGI. CDR3 DNA: TGTGCCAGCAGTTACTCGGCAGGGGCTAGCACAGATACGCAGTATTTT. It is translated as CASSYSAGASTDTQYF.

This chain connects TRBV2 to TRBJ1-1; perhaps TRBD1 as D (5 bases). The V and J ends lost 3 bases and 11 bases respectively, with 19 bases between them. The CDR3 covers 14 residues. Germline loops: CDR1 SNHLY, CDR2 FYNNEI. The CDR3 DNA is TGTGCCAGCAGTGAGTCAGTTTTGAGGGGTTGGGCTTTCTTT. Its protein is CASSESVLRGWAFF. Using reference TRBV2 and TRBJ1-1 for the parts outside the CDR3, the full variable domain is EPEVTQTPSHQVTQMGQEVILRCVPISNHLYFYWYRQILGQKVEFLVSFYNNEISEKSEIFDDQFSVERPDGSNFTLKIRSTKLEDSAMYFCASSESVLRGWAFFGQGTRLTVV.